This TCR beta chain is from a study of blood T cell repertoires in COVID-19. As for the study in general: Specimens from acute and convalescent COVID-19 originated in the United States, Italy and Spain. T cells, B-cell-depleted T cells, or PBMCs supplied cDNA or gDNA.

The repertoire was sequenced with immunoSEQ multiplex PCR; TCRdb's copy has only in-frame clones and lacks some. Of more than 15,000 clones in the sample, roughly 87% are singletons; the top ten hold almost 8.5%. V was clipped by 5 bases and J by 6 bases, with 18 bases between them. From germline, CDR1 is SEHNR and CDR2 FQNEAQ (reference sequence). The CDR3 extends over 15 amino acids. This clonotype originated in a human donor in a cohort sampled during active COVID-19. The donor label of this sample is uncertain. Sequenced input: peripheral blood. This chain links TRBV7-9 with TRBJ2-3, with a tentative D call TRBD1 (5 bases). For the CDR3, the DNA is TGTGCCAGCAGCCCCATCCAGGGCAAGGTGGATACGCAGTATTTT. It specifies CASSPIQGKVDTQYF.